Each of the 5 T cell receptor beta chains below was sequenced from the same sample in a study of blood T cells in healthy people across ages (dated by TCRdb to the mid-2010s). Library method: 5' RACE. Sequenced using an Illumina HiSeq 2500. A second PCR of about 6 to 11 cycles was run with a J-beta primer mix and a sample-barcoded 5' primer. TCRdb cleaned the public reads at Q25 with fastp, built clones with MiXCR and kept in-frame beta chains. When rows share a CDR3 protein, they turn into one entry using the most common DNA and genes. The sample table shows roughly 1,700,000 distinct CDR3 sequences, and under 30% are seen once. The ten largest clonotypes hold over 7% of the sample. The sequenced material came from blood. These receptors were collected from a woman aged 25 to 39 in good health.

The chain has TRBV9 and TRBJ2-2, with 7 bases aligning to TRBD2. CDR1 and CDR2 (germline): SGDLS, YYNGEE. This CDR3 comprises 16 residues. After removal of 4 bases from V and 4 bases from J, the junction contained 10 bases not matched to a gene. CDR3 DNA sequence: TGTGCCAGCAGCAGAAATTCCGGGACTACCACCGGGGAGCTGTTTTTT. Its translation: CASSRNSGTTTGELFF. Based on the CDR3 plus reference TRBV9 and TRBJ2-2, the full variable domain is DSGVTQTPKHLITATGQRVTLRCSPRSGDLSVYWYQQSLDQGLQFLIQYYNGEERAKGNILERFSAQQFPDLHSELNLSSLELGDSALYFCASSRNSGTTTGELFFGEGSRLTVL.

This clonotype showed up just a few times. The chain joins TRBV28 to TRBJ1-2, with D perhaps TRBD1 (5 bases). The CDR3 contains 13 residues. Between the trimmed V and J ends, which lost 4 bases and 7 bases, there was a span of 13 bases. Germline loops: CDR1 MDHEN, CDR2 SYDVKM. CDR3 sequence: CASSSGGLGGYTF. As DNA, the CDR3 is TGTGCCAGCAGTTCTGGGGGTTTGGGTGGCTACACCTTC.

This clonotype was found a few times. The rearrangement uses TRBV1 and TRBJ1-5. TRBV1 is flagged as a pseudogene. This CDR3 is built from 11 residues. For the CDR3, the DNA is TGCACCAGCAGCCCGTATCAGCCCCAGCATTTT. Translating gives CTSSPYQPQHF.

Remarks on this clonotype: The junction departs from germline at one end; a sequencing error may be responsible. The chain is built from TRBV3-1 and TRBJ2-1, with 9 bases aligning to TRBD1. The V gene's germline CDR1 is LGHDT and CDR2 YNNKEL (reference sequence). This CDR3 comprises 17 residues. CDR3 sequence (DNA): TGTGCCGGCAGCCATAGCCGGGACAGGGAAACCACTAATGAGCAGTTCTTC. Translation gives CAGSHSRDRETTNEQFF.

The CDR3 reads CASSLVTGGRYGYTF. The CDR3, as DNA: TGTGCCAGCAGCTTGGTTACAGGGGGCCGATATGGCTACACCTTC. V is TRBV5-6 and J is TRBJ1-2; TRBD1 agrees at 9 bases. Germline V lookup: CDR1 SGHDT, CDR2 YYEEEE. V lost 0 bases and J lost 5; bases outside the gene matches: 5. There are 15 residues in the CDR3.